Listed below are T cell receptor beta chains from one sample, sequenced in a study of technical replicates of blood from four donors. This table comes from immunoSEQ multiplex PCR, and its TCRdb copy is limited to in-frame clones, with some not included. This table holds 75,000 to 80,000 clones, 94% found once. Material: T cells isolated from PBMCs. Receptors were obtained from a human donor in good health. Each CDR3 is given with its conserved first and last residue.

v_call cdr3_aa
TRBV19 CASSPGQSTDTQYF
TRBV20-1 CSVQYQETQYF
TRBV7-9 CASNFWRGRGAEAFF
TRBV6-5 CATPDRSYEQYF
TRBV27 CASSLTVNQPQHF
TRBV7-2 CASSLIFTDTQYF
TRBV19 CASSIVWGVSNQPQHF
TRBV9 CASSVSSGIHEQFF
TRBV9 CASSPSRMNTEAFF
TRBV18 CASSPISNGNQPQHF
TRBV5-1 CASSWQANYEQYF
TRBV5-8 CASSLARTGDINEQFF
TRBV6-5 CASSYPGLAGDEQYF
TRBV4-1 CASSEGAERVYGYTF
TRBV29-1 CSADRGGTGELFF
TRBV4-1 CASSQWPPGSAGDEQYF
TRBV5-4 CASSGAGRGKGYTF
TRBV9 CASSGGQVSGNTIYF
TRBV27 CASSLGPNYEQYF
TRBV5-6 CASSLREPEAFF
TRBV28 CASNLRVKGTGELFF
TRBV11-3 CASSLEDTFRETQYF
TRBV6-6 CASSPQGVGTEAFF
TRBV9 CASSVGTSVYNEQFF
TRBV7-3 CASSLAGGPSTDTQYF
TRBV29-1 CSVLTDRSYEQYF
TRBV5-1 CASSLPGKETQYF
TRBV19 CASRITGATRGTEAFF
TRBV19 CASTGGWDTQYF
TRBV6-1 CASSVGMRDEQFF
TRBV15 CATRWGQDRETQYF
TRBV21-1 CASSNDLESEQYF
TRBV4-1 CASSLISGRRGRYEQFF
TRBV5-4 CASSPTGTSIYEQYF
TRBV4-2 CASSQVRGPGSYGYTF
TRBV10-3 CAISEPSHRNEQFF
TRBV28 CASITGPVNTEAFF
TRBV10-1 CASSESRTSGREYNEQFF
TRBV7-9 CASSLGLGQGIDTQYF
TRBV7-9 CASSNSNTEAFF
TRBV7-6 CASSLTSGSTDTQYF
TRBV15 CATSRDSDREDGYTF
TRBV4-1 CASSQGRRVDTGELFF
TRBV4-1 CASSSGAGNTIYF
TRBV19 CASSISTYQPQHF
TRBV15 CATSGGGTKETQYF
TRBV28 CASSRIGRGLMNTEAFF
TRBV6-5 CASSYPIGQGTGELFF
TRBV27 CASSTGTGRYNEQFF